Listed below are T cell receptor beta chains from one sample, sequenced in a study of blood T cell repertoires in COVID-19. The method was immunoSEQ multiplex PCR; TCRdb's version includes in-frame clones alone and lacks a portion of them. Here the sample spans some 40,000 clones, approximately 90% being singletons. The sample taken for sequencing was peripheral blood. These receptor sequences come from a man aged 65 to 79 with acute or convalescent COVID-19. CDR3s include the opening cysteine and the closing phenylalanine or tryptophan. Each record gives: clone size, D gene, V gene, J gene, CDR3 length, CDR3 protein, CDR3 DNA. D genes are given only for firm matches. Size values are once, few and many counts, or a class for expanded clones, and some rows have none.

once,TRBD1,TRBV9,TRBJ2-7,15,CASSGGQGRPYEQYF,TGTGCCAGCAGCGGAGGACAGGGTAGACCCTACGAGCAGTACTTC
NA,TRBD2,TRBV19,TRBJ2-1,17,CASSPRVLAASYNEQFF,TGTGCCAGTAGTCCCAGGGTACTAGCGGCTTCCTACAATGAGCAGTTCTTC
NA,NA,TRBV29-1,TRBJ2-5,12,CSVGAQEGTQYF,TGCAGCGTTGGGGCCCAGGAAGGGACCCAGTACTTC
NA,TRBD1,TRBV6-5,TRBJ2-5,16,CASSYSGTGGAETQYF,TGTGCCAGCAGTTACTCGGGGACAGGGGGCGCGGAGACCCAGTACTTC
NA,TRBD1,TRBV24-1,TRBJ1-2,15,CATSDLDRGHDGYTF,TGTGCCACCAGTGACCTGGACAGGGGGCACGATGGCTACACCTTC
once,NA,TRBV18,TRBJ1-1,14,CASSPGHGATEAFF,TGTGCCAGCTCACCAGGACACGGAGCCACTGAAGCTTTCTTT
NA,NA,TRBV12-3/TRBV12-4,TRBJ2-7,13,CASSFGSGYEQYF,TGTGCCAGCAGTTTCGGTAGCGGCTACGAGCAGTACTTC
NA,TRBD2,TRBV2,TRBJ2-7,12,CASRGEGYEQYF,TGTGCCAGCAGGGGGGAGGGCTACGAGCAGTACTTC
NA,NA,TRBV21-1,TRBJ2-1,15,CASSNKPTGVNEQFF,TGTGCCAGCAGCAACAAGCCGACAGGGGTTAATGAGCAGTTCTTC
NA,NA,TRBV11-3,TRBJ1-1,13,CASSLIGDTEAFF,TGTGCCAGCAGCTTAATAGGGGACACTGAAGCTTTCTTT
NA,NA,TRBV5-1,TRBJ2-1,15,CASSLAPGRGNEQFF,TGCGCCAGCAGCTTGGCCCCGGGCAGGGGCAATGAGCAGTTCTTC
NA,NA,TRBV6-5,TRBJ1-4,14,CASSYRAGNEKLFF,TGTGCCAGCAGTTATCGGGCAGGGAATGAAAAACTGTTTTTT
NA,NA,TRBV24-1,TRBJ2-5,16,CATSDPKEEVQETQYF,TGTGCCACCAGTGACCCCAAGGAGGAGGTACAAGAGACCCAGTACTTC
NA,NA,TRBV7-2,TRBJ1-2,13,CASSPRLAYGYTF,TGTGCCAGCAGCCCTCGTTTGGCCTATGGCTACACCTTC
NA,TRBD1,TRBV6-2/TRBV6-3,TRBJ2-5,17,CASSYPMDRANQETQYF,TGTGCCAGCAGTTACCCGATGGACAGGGCCAACCAAGAGACCCAGTACTTC
NA,TRBD2,TRBV4-3,TRBJ2-2,18,CASSPFGLAGDDTGELFF,TGCGCCAGCAGCCCCTTTGGGCTAGCGGGAGACGACACCGGGGAGCTGTTTTTT
NA,NA,TRBV28,TRBJ1-1,12,CASSRQETEAFF,TGTGCCAGCAGTAGACAGGAAACTGAAGCTTTCTTT
NA,NA,TRBV29-1,TRBJ2-7,15,CSVHITGQSNYEQYF,TGCAGCGTCCACATTACCGGACAGAGTAACTACGAGCAGTACTTC
NA,TRBD1,TRBV6-5,TRBJ1-1,12,CASSRQGSEAFF,TGTGCCAGCAGTCGACAGGGGAGTGAAGCTTTCTTT
NA,NA,TRBV19,TRBJ1-1,11,CASRGVTEAFF,TGTGCCAGTAGAGGGGTAACTGAAGCTTTCTTT
NA,NA,TRBV19,TRBJ2-5,17,CASRQGIDPPIQETQYF,TGTGCCAGTAGGCAGGGTATCGATCCTCCCATTCAAGAGACCCAGTACTTC
NA,NA,TRBV6-5,TRBJ1-1,14,CASSSPSGDTEAFF,TGTGCCAGCAGTTCCCCTAGCGGGGACACTGAAGCTTTCTTT
NA,NA,TRBV7-9,TRBJ1-4,12,CASSGQDEKLFF,TGTGCCAGCAGTGGACAAGACGAAAAACTGTTTTTT
NA,TRBD1,TRBV20-1,TRBJ2-4,16,CSASGDSRASGDIQYF,TGCAGTGCTAGTGGGGACAGTCGGGCGTCAGGGGACATTCAGTACTTC
NA,NA,TRBV4-3,TRBJ1-6,16,CASSQVTRGKNSPLHF,TGCGCCAGCAGCCAAGTAACCAGGGGAAAAAATTCACCCCTCCACTTT
NA,TRBD2,TRBV3-1/TRBV3-2,TRBJ2-1,20,CASSHRILAGVKESYNEQFF,TGTGCCAGCAGCCATAGAATTTTAGCGGGAGTTAAAGAATCCTACAATGAGCAGTTCTTC
NA,TRBD2,TRBV9,TRBJ2-7,16,CASSAGLGEISYEQYF,TGTGCCAGCAGCGCCGGACTAGGCGAAATATCCTACGAGCAGTACTTC
NA,NA,TRBV21-1,TRBJ2-2,15,CASSKGQGNTGELFF,TGTGCCAGCAGCAAGGGGCAGGGCAACACCGGGGAGCTGTTTTTT
once,NA,TRBV6-2/TRBV6-3,TRBJ1-6,15,CASSYGHTGNSPLHF,TGTGCCAGCAGTTACGGTCACACAGGAAATTCACCCCTCCACTTT
NA,TRBD2,TRBV19,TRBJ2-6,16,CASRDGGNSGANVLTF,TGTGCCAGCCGGGACGGGGGGAACTCTGGGGCCAACGTCCTGACTTTC
NA,TRBD2,TRBV28,TRBJ2-7,14,CASSLSAGATGTYF,TGTGCCAGCAGTTTATCGGCGGGAGCAACAGGCACGTACTTC
NA,NA,TRBV5-1,TRBJ2-1,14,CASSSGASYNEQFF,TGCGCCAGCAGCTCGGGAGCCTCCTACAATGAGCAGTTCTTC
NA,NA,TRBV6-5,TRBJ2-7,13,CASTKGPSYEQYF,TGTGCCAGCACCAAGGGGCCGTCCTACGAGCAGTACTTC
NA,NA,TRBV7-3,TRBJ2-1,14,CASGAVLSYNEQFF,TGTGCCAGCGGGGCGGTTCTCTCCTACAATGAGCAGTTCTTC
NA,TRBD1,TRBV3-1/TRBV3-2,TRBJ1-1,14,CASSQRWTGTEAFF,TGTGCCAGCAGCCAACGATGGACAGGGACTGAAGCTTTCTTT
NA,NA,TRBV6-1,TRBJ2-3,16,CASSESWGGGTDTQYF,TGTGCCAGCAGTGAAAGTTGGGGGGGCGGCACAGATACGCAGTATTTT
NA,NA,TRBV7-9,TRBJ1-1,16,CASSFPPELLDTEAFF,TGTGCCAGCAGCTTTCCCCCGGAACTACTGGACACTGAAGCTTTCTTT
NA,TRBD1,TRBV2,TRBJ2-7,14,CASKRQGDSYEQYF,TGTGCCAGCAAGAGACAGGGGGACTCCTACGAGCAGTACTTC
NA,NA,TRBV6-5,TRBJ1-3,15,CASSYSEGSGNTIYF,TGTGCCAGCAGTTACTCGGAGGGCTCTGGAAACACCATATATTTT
NA,TRBD1,TRBV11-3,TRBJ2-3,17,CASSFGTGDIWTDTQYF,TGTGCCAGCAGCTTTGGGACAGGGGATATTTGGACAGATACGCAGTATTTT